This paragraph covers one T cell receptor (beta chain) sequence. Its antigen is unknown. The CDR3 consists of 14 residues. The V end was cut by 4 bases, the J end by 0 bases, with 11 bases between. The germline CDR1 and CDR2 sequences are SGHRS and YFSETQ. The record originates from a study of cytomegalovirus exposure and HLA in healthy donors. Study conclusions and caveats: Three chains linked to CMV were shown in vitro to be specific for CMV antigens. Highly shared sequence variants in one cluster were likely a sequencing artifact. Most TCR sequences were uncommon, yet certain public TCRs appeared in many donors.

Primers included in the PCR were 60 Vbeta and 13 Jbeta primers. The repertoire was sequenced with immunoSEQ multiplex PCR; TCRdb's copy has only in-frame clones and lacks some. Of around 300,000 clones listed, around 90% are singletons. The clonotype was recovered from a woman aged 18-29 years in good health and CMV-seronegative. Sample: PBMCs. The rearrangement links TRBV5-1 to TRBJ2-7; TRBD1 might be the D (5 bases). This CDR3 is CASSTPGNSYEQYF. The CDR3 coding sequence is TGCGCCAGCAGCACCCCAGGGAACTCCTACGAGCAGTACTTC.